The rows below give T cell receptor beta chains drawn from one sample of a study of T cell repertoires in cytomegalovirus infection. TCRdb redid the calling of the reads with MiXCR, one entry per CDR3 protein. The sample lists approximately 76,000 distinct CDR3 sequences; roughly 3.6% were seen once. Sequenced sample: PBMCs. The receptors were gathered from a human donor in good health (CMV status not recorded). Some clones in this sample may be carry-over from other donors' samples. Both conserved end residues are part of each CDR3. D genes are given only for firm matches. A row's size may be missing; if present it is once, few, many or a size class.

clone_size: many; d_call: TRBD2; j_call: TRBJ2-1; v_call: TRBV7-6; cdr3_aa: CASSLAGLANEQFF; cdr3_nt: TGTGCCAGCAGCTTAGCGGGACTAGCCAATGAGCAGTTCTTC
clone_size: many; d_call: .; j_call: TRBJ2-3; v_call: TRBV7-9; cdr3_aa: CASGQQSTDTQYF; cdr3_nt: TGTGCCAGCGGTCAGCAGAGCACAGATACGCAGTATTTT
clone_size: many; d_call: .; j_call: TRBJ2-1; v_call: TRBV7-2; cdr3_aa: CASSLVLKYNEQFF; cdr3_nt: TGTGCCAGCAGCTTAGTCCTGAAATACAATGAGCAGTTCTTC
clone_size: .; d_call: .; j_call: TRBJ2-7; v_call: TRBV10-1; cdr3_aa: CASSEWPAKYEQYF; cdr3_nt: TGCGCCAGCAGTGAATGGCCGGCCAAGTACGAGCAGTACTTC
clone_size: many; d_call: TRBD2; j_call: TRBJ2-7; v_call: TRBV2; cdr3_aa: CARGGSGSYEQYF; cdr3_nt: TGTGCCAGGGGGGGGTCCGGGAGCTACGAGCAGTACTTC
clone_size: many; d_call: .; j_call: TRBJ1-1; v_call: TRBV30; cdr3_aa: CAWTYPSPMNTEAFF; cdr3_nt: TGTGCCTGGACCTACCCTTCACCTATGAACACTGAAGCTTTCTTT
clone_size: many; d_call: .; j_call: TRBJ2-5; v_call: TRBV18; cdr3_aa: CASSLEQETQYF; cdr3_nt: TGTGCCAGCTCTTTGGAACAAGAGACCCAGTACTTC
clone_size: many; d_call: .; j_call: TRBJ1-1; v_call: TRBV19; cdr3_aa: CASIGRSTEAFF; cdr3_nt: TGTGCCAGTATAGGCCGGTCCACTGAAGCTTTCTTT
clone_size: many; d_call: TRBD2; j_call: TRBJ2-5; v_call: TRBV20-1; cdr3_aa: CSATRTSGEKETQYF; cdr3_nt: TGCAGTGCTACGAGGACTAGCGGGGAGAAAGAGACCCAGTACTTC
clone_size: many; d_call: .; j_call: TRBJ1-2; v_call: TRBV7-6; cdr3_aa: CASSLGSRANYGYTF; cdr3_nt: TGTGCCAGCAGCTTAGGCAGCAGGGCTAACTATGGCTACACCTTC
clone_size: many; d_call: .; j_call: TRBJ1-4; v_call: TRBV28; cdr3_aa: CASSLTGTNEKLFF; cdr3_nt: TGTGCCAGCAGTTTGACAGGCACTAATGAAAAACTGTTTTTT
clone_size: many; d_call: TRBD2; j_call: TRBJ2-1; v_call: TRBV20-1; cdr3_aa: CSARGTSDNEQFF; cdr3_nt: TGCAGTGCTAGGGGGACTAGCGACAATGAGCAGTTCTTC
clone_size: many; d_call: .; j_call: TRBJ1-6; v_call: TRBV7-9; cdr3_aa: CASSPDSGTVKSPLHF; cdr3_nt: TGTGCCAGCAGTCCCGACTCCGGGACGGTAAAATCACCCCTCCACTTT
clone_size: many; d_call: TRBD1; j_call: TRBJ1-1; v_call: TRBV7-9; cdr3_aa: CASSYRGEVTEAFF; cdr3_nt: TGTGCCAGCAGCTACAGGGGGGAAGTCACTGAAGCTTTCTTT
clone_size: .; d_call: TRBD1; j_call: TRBJ2-5; v_call: TRBV3-1; cdr3_aa: CATRQGQETQYF; cdr3_nt: TGTGCCACTCGACAGGGCCAAGAGACCCAGTACTTC
clone_size: many; d_call: .; j_call: TRBJ2-3; v_call: TRBV24-1; cdr3_aa: CATRAGTAGWDTQYF; cdr3_nt: TGTGCCACCCGCGCCGGGACGGCCGGTTGGGATACGCAGTATTTT
clone_size: many; d_call: .; j_call: TRBJ2-5; v_call: TRBV20-1; cdr3_aa: CSASGQASQETQYF; cdr3_nt: TGCAGTGCTAGCGGGCAGGCCAGCCAAGAGACCCAGTACTTC
clone_size: many; d_call: .; j_call: TRBJ1-2; v_call: TRBV6-2/TRBV6-3; cdr3_aa: CASRDPGDNYGYTF; cdr3_nt: TGTGCCAGCAGAGACCCGGGCGACAATTATGGCTACACCTTC
clone_size: many; d_call: .; j_call: TRBJ2-5; v_call: TRBV20-1; cdr3_aa: CSAPQSRQALQETQYF; cdr3_nt: TGCAGTGCTCCCCAGTCCCGACAGGCCCTCCAAGAGACCCAGTACTTC
clone_size: many; d_call: .; j_call: TRBJ1-1; v_call: TRBV7-8; cdr3_aa: CASSLRPTENTEAFF; cdr3_nt: TGTGCCAGCAGCTTAAGGCCGACGGAGAACACTGAAGCTTTCTTT
clone_size: many; d_call: .; j_call: TRBJ1-6; v_call: TRBV25-1; cdr3_aa: CASRANEGGVESPLHF; cdr3_nt: TGTGCCAGCAGAGCGAACGAGGGGGGGGTAGAGTCACCCCTCCACTTT
clone_size: many; d_call: TRBD1; j_call: TRBJ1-1; v_call: TRBV7-8; cdr3_aa: CASSTFRQGRNTEAFF; cdr3_nt: TGTGCCAGCAGCACTTTTCGACAGGGGAGGAACACTGAAGCTTTCTTT
clone_size: many; d_call: TRBD1; j_call: TRBJ2-7; v_call: TRBV12-3/TRBV12-4; cdr3_aa: CASSLVVPAVRDSRYEQYF; cdr3_nt: TGTGCCAGCAGTTTAGTAGTCCCAGCTGTGAGGGACAGCCGTTACGAGCAGTACTTC
clone_size: .; d_call: TRBD1; j_call: TRBJ2-2; v_call: TRBV28; cdr3_aa: CASRDRGQRSGELFF; cdr3_nt: TGTGCCAGCAGGGACAGGGGGCAGCGATCCGGGGAGCTGTTTTTT
clone_size: many; d_call: TRBD2; j_call: TRBJ2-5; v_call: TRBV19; cdr3_aa: CASSIGLAGGGETQYF; cdr3_nt: TGTGCCAGTAGTATTGGGCTAGCGGGGGGCGGGGAGACCCAGTACTTC
clone_size: many; d_call: TRBD2; j_call: TRBJ2-1; v_call: TRBV7-2; cdr3_aa: CASSAPTSGGRSYNEQFF; cdr3_nt: TGTGCCAGCAGCGCACCGACTAGCGGGGGTCGATCCTACAATGAGCAGTTCTTC